The 2 T cell receptor beta chains listed next were all sequenced from one sample in a study of CD8 T cells in ankylosing spondylitis. TCRdb fed the 5' RACE reads into MiXCR, producing one record per CDR3 protein. The sample holds 350,000 or so distinct CDR3 sequences; roughly 14% are singletons and the top ten take 1.1%. Sequencing was done on a sample of blood, either unsorted or a sorted T cell fraction (not recorded which). The receptors were sampled from a male donor with ankylosing spondylitis or in good health (not recorded which).

This clonotype was seen repeatedly, ten times or more. The V and J genes are TRBV10-2 and TRBJ2-7; TRBD1 is a possible D gene (5 bases). In germline, CDR1 is WSHSY, CDR2 SAAADI. Between the trimmed V and J ends, which lost 2 bases and 7 bases, there was a span of 24 bases. There are 17 residues in the CDR3. For the CDR3, the DNA is TGCGCCAGCAGTGAGAGGACATCTGCGGTAGGATTTGGAGAGCAGTACTTC. The encoded protein is CASSERTSAVGFGEQYF.

This clonotype was observed a handful of times. The rearrangement joins TRBV5-1 to TRBJ2-1; TRBD1 matches 10 bases. The CDR3 has 16 amino acids. The germline CDR1 and CDR2 sequences are SGHRS and YFSETQ. The J segment lost 9 bases and the V segment lost 0 bases, leaving 9 bases of the junction unmatched. The CDR3 is CASSLDRQGANSEQFF. DNA for the CDR3: TGCGCCAGCAGCTTGGATCGACAGGGGGCTAATAGTGAGCAGTTCTTC. Looking up the rest from reference TRBV5-1 and TRBJ2-1 gives the full variable domain: KAGVTQTPRYLIKTRGQQVTLSCSPISGHRSVSWYQQTPGQGLQFLFEYFSETQRNKGNFPGRFSGRQFSNSRSEMNVSTLELGDSALYLCASSLDRQGANSEQFFGPGTRLTVL.